The table lists the clone carrying this T cell receptor beta chain with a count of one. This sample is part of a study of OX40 agonist ivuxolimab in advanced cancers. Germline CDR1 reads SGHKS; CDR2 reads YYEKEE (reference sequence). CDR3 length: 11 residues. Trimming removed 2 bases at V and 7 bases at J, with 4 bases between. Clones were read by immunoSEQ multiplex PCR, and TCRdb kept only the in-frame ones, dropping some. The top ten clones hold 6.5% to 8% of a sample with tens of thousands of clones, 82% of them seen once. The sample in question was CD4+ or CD8+ T cells sorted from blood, obtained in a trial of the OX40 agonist ivuxolimab. The chain is built from TRBV5-5 and TRBJ1-3; no clear D. The receptor's source is an adult with an advanced solid tumor such as melanoma, head and neck, liver or kidney cancer. This CDR3 is CASSFLNTIYF. CDR3 nucleotides: TGTGCCAGCAGCTTCTTGAACACCATATATTTT.